One sample yielded the 27 T cell receptor beta chains listed below, sequenced in a study of cytomegalovirus exposure and HLA in healthy donors. Amplification used 60 Vbeta primers and 13 Jbeta primers. Profiled with immunoSEQ multiplex PCR; TCRdb holds only in-frame clones, not every one. Of 190,000 or so clones listed, 82% are singletons. The specimen sequenced was PBMCs. The receptors stem from a boy aged 2-15 years in good health and CMV-seronegative.

The rearrangement joins TRBV6-4 to TRBJ1-1; 8 nucleotides line up with TRBD1. Germline CDR1 reads MRHNA; CDR2 reads SNTAGT. J lost 4 bases, V lost 7 bases, and 8 bases had no gene match. This CDR3 spans 14 amino acids. In nucleotides, the CDR3 is TGTGCCAGCAAATCGGACAGGGTTGGCACTGAAGCTTTCTTT. It is translated as CASKSDRVGTEAFF.

This clone was recorded once. The J gene is TRBJ1-5, the V gene TRBV6-1; the match to TRBD1 covers 10 bases. CDR1 is MNHNS, CDR2 SASEGT, per germline. V shed 0 bases, J shed 1 base, and the junction held 6 bases outside the gene matches. This CDR3 contains 18 residues. The CDR3 loop reads CASSEARQGARSNQPQHF. The CDR3 DNA reads as TGTGCCAGCAGTGAAGCAAGACAGGGGGCAAGGAGCAATCAGCCCCAGCATTTT.

This clone appeared once. The V and J genes are TRBV6-5 and TRBJ1-1, with TRBD1 identical over 9 bases. The V and J ends lost 0 bases and 7 bases, in that order; junction bases with no gene match: 6. The CDR3 spans 15 residues. Germline CDR1 reads MNHEY; CDR2 reads SVGAGI. The CDR3 DNA reads TGTGCCAGCAGTTACTCGAAAGGGACAGGGAGTGAAGCTTTCTTT. This sequence encodes CASSYSKGTGSEAFF.

V and J are TRBV4-1 and TRBJ1-3; TRBD1 matches at 8 bases. The V and J ends lost 10 bases and 3 bases, in that order; junction bases with no gene match: 8. The CDR3 spans 14 residues. Germline loops: CDR1 MGHRA, CDR2 YSYEKL. The CDR3 nucleotides read TGCGCCACCTCGTCGACAGGGGATGGAAACACCATATATTTT. This codes for CATSSTGDGNTIYF.

The gene calls are TRBV4-2 and TRBJ1-2, with 8 bases identical to TRBD1. The CDR3 runs to 13 residues. Germline-derived CDR1 and CDR2 are LGHNA and YNFKEQ. V trimming: 6 bases; J trimming: 6 bases; junction bases outside the gene matches: 6. The CDR3 DNA is TGTGCCAGCAGTCGACAGGGGTCCGATGGCTACACCTTC. This gives the protein CASSRQGSDGYTF.

The gene calls are TRBV7-9 and TRBJ1-2, with D perhaps matching TRBD1 (5 bases). This CDR3 has 14 amino acids. Germline-derived CDR1 and CDR2 are SEHNR and FQNEAQ (reference sequence). Trimming pared 2 bases from V and 2 bases from J, leaving 9 bases between. CDR3 loop: CASSLRGGNYGYTF. The CDR3 DNA is TGTGCCAGCAGCTTAAGGGGCGGAAACTATGGCTACACCTTC. The full variable domain, with the rest looked up from reference TRBV7-9 and TRBJ1-2, is DTGVSQNPRHKITKRGQNVTFRCDPISEHNRLYWYRQTLGQGPEFLTYFQNEAQLEKSRLLSDRFSAERPKGSFSTLEIQRTEQGDSAMYLCASSLRGGNYGYTFGSGTRLTVV.

This clone was counted only a few times. The V and J genes are TRBV6-1 and TRBJ2-7; TRBD2 is a possible D gene (5 bases). The germline CDR1 and CDR2 sequences are MNHNS and SASEGT. V was shortened by 6 bases and J by 0 bases, with 15 bases between the two germline ends. The CDR3 runs to 15 residues. This CDR3 reads CASRTLTGSSYEQYF. CDR3 in DNA: TGTGCCAGCAGAACCTTGACGGGGAGCTCCTACGAGCAGTACTTC.

This rearrangement joins TRBV5-1 to TRBJ2-1; no clear D. Germline V gives CDR1 SGHRS, CDR2 YFSETQ. The CDR3 runs to 13 residues. The ends were cut back, 6 bases at V and 9 bases at J, with 16 bases in the middle. CDR3 DNA sequence: TGCGCCAGCACCGAGGAGTCCATCTCTGAGCAGTTCTTC. It specifies CASTEESISEQFF.

The chain recombines TRBV27 with TRBJ2-1, with D possibly TRBD2 on 5 matching bases. There are 15 residues in the CDR3. Germline V gives CDR1 MNHEY, CDR2 SMNVEV (reference sequence). V was trimmed by 3 bases and J by 5 bases, leaving 14 bases between them. This chain's CDR3 is CASSFGRGIDNEQFF. The CDR3 coding sequence is TGTGCCAGCAGTTTTGGACGGGGAATCGACAATGAGCAGTTCTTC.

The chain has TRBV7-2 and TRBJ2-3, with TRBD2 as a possible D gene (5 bases). The CDR3 has 14 amino acids. With 5 bases removed from V and 1 base from J, the gap between germline ends came to 10 bases. The germline V gene encodes CDR1 SGHTA and CDR2 FQGNSA. CDR3 bases: TGTGCCAGCAGCAGGAGGTGGGGCACAGATACGCAGTATTTT. This sequence encodes CASSRRWGTDTQYF.

This chain uses TRBV7-8 with TRBJ2-5; 7 positions agree with TRBD2. This CDR3 is built from 17 residues. Germline lookup yields CDR1 SGHVS and CDR2 FQNEAQ. Trimming removed 5 bases from V and 2 bases from J; junction bases left unmatched: 14. CDR3: CASSPSRARTSQETQYF. CDR3 bases: TGTGCCAGCAGCCCCTCAAGGGCCAGGACTAGTCAAGAGACCCAGTACTTC.

The chain links TRBV5-4 to TRBJ1-2; 11 bases agree with TRBD1. Germline values: CDR1 SGHNT, CDR2 YYREEE (reference sequence). CDR3 length: 15 amino acids. V dropped 2 bases and J dropped 6; count of bases not matched to a gene: 6. The chain's CDR3 is CASSFWGQGVDGYTF. The CDR3 nucleotides read TGTGCCAGCAGCTTTTGGGGACAGGGGGTGGATGGCTACACCTTC.

This clone showed up just a few times. The chain combines TRBV14 with TRBJ2-1; the match to TRBD2 covers 7 bases. Trimming at V came to 0 bases and at J to 0 bases, leaving 8 bases not matched to a gene. The CDR3 spans 18 residues. Germline V gene lookup returns CDR1 SGHDN and CDR2 FVKESK. CDR3 region: CASSQDTGWGGSYNEQFF. In DNA form, the CDR3 reads TGTGCCAGCAGCCAAGATACGGGGTGGGGGGGCTCCTACAATGAGCAGTTCTTC.

The V and J genes are TRBV5-4 and TRBJ2-3, with 8 bases matching TRBD1. Germline V lookup: CDR1 SGHNT, CDR2 YYREEE (reference sequence). The CDR3 is 15 residues long. The J segment lost 3 bases and the V segment lost 4 bases, leaving 7 bases of the junction unmatched. Here the CDR3 DNA reads TGTGCCAGCAGCCGGGACAGGATTTGGACAGATACGCAGTATTTT. Its translation: CASSRDRIWTDTQYF.

V is TRBV25-1 and J is TRBJ1-4; D is ambiguous. The CDR3 extends over 15 amino acids. The ends were cut back, 1 base at V and 0 bases at J, with 6 bases in the middle. Germline assignment: CDR1 MGHDK and CDR2 SYGVNS. CDR3 DNA: TGTGCCAGCAGTGAATTGAGAGCAACTAATGAAAAACTGTTTTTT. Its translation: CASSELRATNEKLFF.

Only one count was recorded for this clone. The CDR3 protein is CAISGHEGLAGGRTSTDTQYF. The CDR3 nucleotides read TGTGCCATCAGTGGGCATGAGGGACTAGCGGGGGGTCGAACTAGCACAGATACGCAGTATTTT. This chain connects TRBV10-3 to TRBJ2-3, with 15 bases fitting TRBD2. The V gene's germline CDR1 is ENHRY and CDR2 SYGVKD. The CDR3 sequence is 21 residues long. With V trimmed by 4 bases and J by 0 bases, 14 bases remained unmatched.

V usage is TRBV11-2 and J usage is TRBJ2-7; no clear D gene. The CDR3 totals 13 residues. V gave up 0 bases and J gave up 3 bases, with 6 bases separating them. Germline CDR1 reads SGHAT; CDR2 reads FQNNGV. In nucleotides, the CDR3 is TGTGCCAGCAGCTTAGAACTTCGCTACGAGCAGTACTTC. As protein: CASSLELRYEQYF.

CDR3 residues: CAERGGGQGLGNEKLFF. CDR3 nucleotides: TGTGCTGAAAGAGGGGGGGGACAGGGATTAGGGAATGAAAAACTGTTTTTT. The rearrangement joins TRBV7-7 to TRBJ1-4; TRBD1 agrees at 9 bases. Germline V gene lookup returns CDR1 SSHAT and CDR2 FNYEAQ (reference sequence). The CDR3 length is 17 residues.

The chain carries TRBV19 and TRBJ1-5; D is perhaps TRBD1 (5 bases). The V end was cut by 3 bases, the J end by 2 bases, with 14 bases between. The CDR3 is made up of 16 amino acids. CDR1 and CDR2 from the germline V gene are LNHDA and SQIVND (reference sequence). CDR3 amino acids: CASSIRREGRNQPQHF. In nucleotides, the CDR3 is TGTGCCAGTAGTATTAGAAGGGAGGGGCGCAATCAGCCCCAGCATTTT. Filled out from reference TRBV19 and TRBJ1-5, the complete variable domain reads DGGITQSPKYLFRKEGQNVTLSCEQNLNHDAMYWYRQDPGQGLRLIYYSQIVNDFQKGDIAEGYSVSREKKESFPLTVTSAQKNPTAFYLCASSIRREGRNQPQHFGDGTRLSIL.

About this clone itself: The junction departs from germline at one end; a sequencing error may be responsible. The chain links TRBV7-8 to TRBJ1-1; 12 positions match TRBD1. The CDR3 consists of 17 residues. Germline V gene lookup returns CDR1 SGHVS and CDR2 FQNEAQ. CDR3 residues: CASSLARDRGRGTEAFF. The CDR3 nucleotides read TGTGCCAGCAGCCTAGCCCGGGACAGGGGGCGAGGAACTGAAGCTTTCTTT.

This chain links TRBV7-9 with TRBJ2-1, with 12 bases aligning to TRBD2. This CDR3 comprises 18 residues. V shed 4 bases and J 0 bases; nucleotides not matched to a gene: 7. CDR1 is SEHNR, CDR2 FQNEAQ, per germline (reference sequence). The CDR3 sequence: CASSWDQLAGGSYNEQFF. The CDR3 DNA follows: TGTGCCAGCAGCTGGGACCAACTAGCGGGGGGCTCCTACAATGAGCAGTTCTTC. Full variable domain (missing parts from reference TRBV7-9 and TRBJ2-1): DTGVSQNPRHKITKRGQNVTFRCDPISEHNRLYWYRQTLGQGPEFLTYFQNEAQLEKSRLLSDRFSAERPKGSFSTLEIQRTEQGDSAMYLCASSWDQLAGGSYNEQFFGPGTRLTVL.

This chain uses TRBV2 with TRBJ1-2; 10 bases agree with TRBD1. Trimming at V came to 7 bases and at J to 4 bases, leaving 9 bases not matched to a gene. Germline assignment: CDR1 SNHLY and CDR2 FYNNEI. The CDR3 consists of 15 residues. The CDR3 DNA follows: TGTGCCAGCACCGCAGACAGGGGGCTTGGCTATGGCTACACCTTC. It codes for CASTADRGLGYGYTF.

This clone was picked up one time. The chain joins TRBV7-9 to TRBJ2-1; TRBD1 agrees at 7 bases. Germline CDR1 is SEHNR and CDR2 is FQNEAQ (reference sequence). Trimming at V came to 7 bases and at J to 6 bases, leaving 15 bases not matched to a gene. The CDR3 runs 16 residues. CDR3 loop: CASTSSDRAGGNEQFF. The CDR3 region has the DNA TGTGCCAGCACCTCTTCAGACAGGGCTGGAGGCAATGAGCAGTTCTTC.

The gene calls are TRBV9 and TRBJ2-3, with 8 bases aligning to TRBD1. J was trimmed by 4 bases and V by 5 bases; bases with no gene match: 6. CDR3 length: 14 amino acids. CDR1 is SGDLS and CDR2 is YYNGEE in the germline V gene. In nucleotides, the CDR3 is TGTGCCAGCAGGGATGACAGGGGCCCAGATACGCAGTATTTT. Translating it yields CASRDDRGPDTQYF.

The rearrangement uses TRBV5-1 and TRBJ1-3, with a possible D match to TRBD1 (6 bases). V shed 3 bases and J shed 2 bases, with 21 bases lying between them. CDR3 length equals 18 residues. Germline-derived CDR1 and CDR2 are SGHRS and YFSETQ. The CDR3, as DNA: TGCGCCAGCAGCTGGGGGCCCGGGGCTGCCACCGCTGGAAACACCATATATTTT. It yields the protein CASSWGPGAATAGNTIYF. The full variable domain, completed using reference TRBV5-1 and TRBJ1-3, is KAGVTQTPRYLIKTRGQQVTLSCSPISGHRSVSWYQQTPGQGLQFLFEYFSETQRNKGNFPGRFSGRQFSNSRSEMNVSTLELGDSALYLCASSWGPGAATAGNTIYFGEGSWLTVV.

The DNA of the CDR3 is TGCGCCAGCAGCTCCAGGACCGGGACACCGAACACTGAAGCTTTCTTT. Residues: CASSSRTGTPNTEAFF. The rearrangement uses TRBV5-1 and TRBJ1-1; D may be TRBD1 (6 bases). Germline V gives CDR1 SGHRS, CDR2 YFSETQ. The CDR3 length is 16 residues. With 3 bases removed from V and 1 base from J, the gap between germline ends came to 16 bases.

The J gene is TRBJ1-2, the V gene TRBV5-1; weak D call: TRBD1 (5 bases). This CDR3 region has 13 residues. Germline CDR1 reads SGHRS; CDR2 reads YFSETQ. V gave up 0 bases and J gave up 6 bases, with 9 bases separating them. CDR3 bases: TGCGCCAGCAGCTTGGCGCAGGGCCATGGCTACACCTTC. It specifies CASSLAQGHGYTF.